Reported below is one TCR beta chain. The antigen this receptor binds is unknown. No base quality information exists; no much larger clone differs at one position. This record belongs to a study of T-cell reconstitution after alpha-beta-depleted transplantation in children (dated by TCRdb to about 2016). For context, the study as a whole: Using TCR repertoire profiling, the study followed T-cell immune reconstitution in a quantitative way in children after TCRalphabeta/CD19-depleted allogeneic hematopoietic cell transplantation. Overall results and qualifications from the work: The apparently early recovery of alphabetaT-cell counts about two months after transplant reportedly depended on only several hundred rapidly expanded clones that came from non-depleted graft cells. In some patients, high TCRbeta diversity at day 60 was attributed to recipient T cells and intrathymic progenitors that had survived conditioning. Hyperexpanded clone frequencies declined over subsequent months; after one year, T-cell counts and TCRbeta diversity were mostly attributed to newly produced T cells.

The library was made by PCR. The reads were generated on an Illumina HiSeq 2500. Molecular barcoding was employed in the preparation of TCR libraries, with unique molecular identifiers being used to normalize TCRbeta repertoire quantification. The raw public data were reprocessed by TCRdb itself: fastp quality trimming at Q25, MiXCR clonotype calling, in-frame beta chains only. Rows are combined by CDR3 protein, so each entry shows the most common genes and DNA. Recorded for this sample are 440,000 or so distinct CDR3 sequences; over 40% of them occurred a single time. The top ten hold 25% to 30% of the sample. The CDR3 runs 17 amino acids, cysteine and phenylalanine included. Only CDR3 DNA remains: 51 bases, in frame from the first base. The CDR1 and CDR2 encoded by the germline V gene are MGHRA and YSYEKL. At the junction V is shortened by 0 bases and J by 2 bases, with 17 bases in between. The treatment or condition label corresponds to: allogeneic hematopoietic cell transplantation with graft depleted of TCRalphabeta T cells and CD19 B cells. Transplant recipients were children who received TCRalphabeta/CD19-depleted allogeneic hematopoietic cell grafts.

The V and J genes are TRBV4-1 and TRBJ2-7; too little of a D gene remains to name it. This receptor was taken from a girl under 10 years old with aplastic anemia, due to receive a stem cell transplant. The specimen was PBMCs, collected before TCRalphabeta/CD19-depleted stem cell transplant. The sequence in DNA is TGCGCCAGCAGCCAAGAGCCCCCGTTGGCCGGTGCCTACGAGCAGTACTTC. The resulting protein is CASSQEPPLAGAYEQYF.